The clone carrying this T cell receptor beta chain was observed once. How the authors handled the data: Cell counts per sample came from amplifying reference gene primers. Only in-frame clones appear in the TCRdb table, and some are missing; sequencing was by immunoSEQ multiplex PCR. V, J and clone size reflect that table, while D and trimming were determined from the DNA. The sample holds just over 300,000 clones, about 89% seen once. This sample stems from a study of blood T cell repertoires in COVID-19. Study background: PBMCs, B-cell-depleted T cells, or T cells provided the cDNA or gDNA that made up the material.

J lost 8 bases, V lost 5 bases, and 10 bases had no gene match. The CDR3 extends over 15 amino acids. Germline V CDR1 and CDR2: SGHTA, FQGTGA. Allocation to cohorts depended on clinical history reported by the participants. Two negative PCRs, clearance, or symptom resolution characterized the recovered Cohort 3 donors. This sequence originates from a woman aged 40-49 years who had recovered from COVID-19. Sequencing input: PBMCs or T cells enriched from blood (not recorded which). V and J are TRBV7-3 and TRBJ2-1; 9 positions match TRBD1. CDR3 residues: CASSQTGGPFDEQFF. CDR3 bases: TGTGCCAGCAGCCAGACAGGGGGACCTTTTGATGAGCAGTTCTTC.